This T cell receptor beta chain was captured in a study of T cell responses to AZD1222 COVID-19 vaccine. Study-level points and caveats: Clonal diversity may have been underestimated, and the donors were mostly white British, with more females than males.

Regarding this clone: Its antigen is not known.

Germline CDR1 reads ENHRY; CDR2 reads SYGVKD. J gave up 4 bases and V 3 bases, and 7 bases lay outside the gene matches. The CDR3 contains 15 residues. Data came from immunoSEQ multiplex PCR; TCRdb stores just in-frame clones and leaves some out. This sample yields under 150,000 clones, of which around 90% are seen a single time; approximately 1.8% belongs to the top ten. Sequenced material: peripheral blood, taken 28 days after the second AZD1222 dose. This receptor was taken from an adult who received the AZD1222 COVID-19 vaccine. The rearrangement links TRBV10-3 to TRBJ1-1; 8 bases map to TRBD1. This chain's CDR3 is CAISERQGQGTEAFF. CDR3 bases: TGTGCCATCAGTGAAAGACAGGGGCAAGGCACTGAAGCTTTCTTT.